These 31 T cell receptor beta chains originate from one sample sequenced in a study of blood T cell repertoires in COVID-19. Sequencing was performed with immunoSEQ multiplex PCR; in TCRdb, only in-frame clones are kept and a portion is missing. This sample has about 230,000 clones; 65% to 85% occur once, and the top ten carry around 25%. What was sequenced was peripheral blood. These receptors were obtained from a man in his forties with acute or convalescent COVID-19.

Only a few counts were recorded for this clone. This sequence joins TRBV18 and TRBJ1-4, with 7 bases identical to TRBD1. Per the germline V gene, CDR1 is KGHSH and CDR2 is LQKENI. The ends lost 2 bases at V and 4 bases at J; junction bases unmatched: 7. The CDR3 is 16 amino acids. CDR3 coding DNA: TGTGCCAGCTCACCAGCGACAGGGAGCGTTAATGAAAAACTGTTTTTT. Translating it yields CASSPATGSVNEKLFF.

The J gene is TRBJ2-1, the V gene TRBV10-3; 8 bases agree with TRBD2. Germline V lookup: CDR1 ENHRY, CDR2 SYGVKD. V lost 6 bases and J lost 5; bases outside the gene matches: 12. The CDR3 has 16 amino acids. CDR3 nucleotide sequence: TGTGCCATCAGCTTACCGTTTAGCGGGAATAACAATGAGCAGTTCTTC. This gives the protein CAISLPFSGNNNEQFF.

Here the CDR3 DNA reads TGTGCCAGCAGCAGGACAGCTTATAATTCACCCCTCCACTTT. Its protein is CASSRTAYNSPLHF. The V call is TRBV7-6, the J call TRBJ1-6; a weak D match, TRBD1 (6 bases). Trimming left V 5 bases short and J 4 bases short, with 9 bases between. Germline V gene data show CDR1 as SGHVS and CDR2 as FNYEAQ. The CDR3 has 14 amino acids.

This clone was counted once. The chain has TRBV7-3 and TRBJ2-1; 9 bases match TRBD2. Germline-derived CDR1 and CDR2 are SGHTA and FQGTGA. CDR3 length: 17 amino acids. V lost 5 bases and J lost 6; bases outside the gene matches: 14. The CDR3 spells CASSMTLSSGTGNEQFF. The CDR3 coding sequence is TGTGCCAGCAGCATGACCCTGTCTAGCGGGACTGGCAATGAGCAGTTCTTC.

This chain joins TRBV7-6 and TRBJ2-1; 8 bases are a match to TRBD2. Germline lookup yields CDR1 SGHVS and CDR2 FNYEAQ. V shed 0 bases, J shed 8 bases, and the junction held 9 bases outside the gene matches. The CDR3 runs 16 residues. The CDR3 spells CASSLASAGGGDEQFF. DNA for the CDR3: TGTGCCAGCAGCTTAGCGTCGGCGGGAGGTGGGGATGAGCAGTTCTTC.

Only a few counts were recorded for this clone. This rearrangement joins TRBV7-8 to TRBJ1-2; TRBD1 matches at 9 bases. The CDR3 runs 17 residues. Germline trimming cut 1 base from V and 4 bases from J; bases unmatched to any gene: 10. Germline assignment: CDR1 SGHVS and CDR2 FQNEAQ. The CDR3 sequence: CASSLDFMTGGIYGYTF. DNA of the CDR3: TGTGCCAGCAGCTTAGATTTTATGACAGGGGGGATCTATGGCTACACCTTC.

The V gene is TRBV13, the J gene TRBJ2-6; the match to TRBD2 covers 8 bases. J gave up 2 bases and V 0 bases, and 3 bases lay outside the gene matches. The CDR3 extends over 17 amino acids. CDR1 and CDR2 from the germline V gene are PRHDT and FYEKMQ (reference sequence). Here the CDR3 DNA reads TGTGCCAGCAGCTTAGGCCGGGGGGGTGCTGGGGCCAACGTCCTGACTTTC. Its translation is CASSLGRGGAGANVLTF.

The sample holds one count of this clone. This chain connects TRBV2 to TRBJ2-3; D is perhaps TRBD2 (5 bases). V dropped 6 bases and J dropped 6 bases, with 7 bases sitting between them. Germline lookup yields CDR1 SNHLY and CDR2 FYNNEI. CDR3 length equals 11 residues. The CDR3 spells CASRLGDTQYF. Here the CDR3 DNA reads TGTGCCAGCAGACTAGGGGATACGCAGTATTTT.

V and J are TRBV11-2 and TRBJ2-1; 7 bases match TRBD2. After removal of 1 base from V and 9 bases from J, the junction contained 12 bases not matched to a gene. The CDR3 extends over 16 amino acids. The germline V gene has CDR1 SGHAT and CDR2 FQNNGV. The CDR3 protein is CASSLVRASSGGEQFF. CDR3 nucleotide sequence: TGTGCCAGCAGCTTAGTCCGAGCGAGTTCGGGGGGTGAGCAGTTCTTC.

The chain has TRBV27 and TRBJ1-1; D is ambiguous. The CDR3 has 15 amino acids. The V gene lost 3 bases and the J gene lost 3 bases, with 14 bases spanning the gap. The germline V gene encodes CDR1 MNHEY and CDR2 SMNVEV (reference sequence). The CDR3 loop is CASSFTAGLDTEAFF. CDR3 sequence (DNA): TGTGCCAGCAGTTTCACCGCGGGCCTAGACACTGAAGCTTTCTTT.

The chain links TRBV7-2 to TRBJ2-7; D may be TRBD2 (6 bases). The CDR3 runs to 15 residues. Trimming left V 2 bases short and J 2 bases short, with 13 bases between. Per germline, CDR1 SGHTA and CDR2 FQGNSA. CDR3 in amino acids: CASSLRLGGAYEQYF. DNA for the CDR3: TGTGCCAGCAGCTTAAGGCTAGGCGGGGCCTACGAGCAGTACTTC.

The V gene is TRBV27, the J gene TRBJ2-5; 8 bases agree with TRBD1. The CDR3 loop spans 14 amino acids. CDR1 is MNHEY and CDR2 is SMNVEV in the germline V gene (reference sequence). J gave up 6 bases and V 3 bases, and 6 bases lay outside the gene matches. The CDR3 sequence is CASSFGQGAKTQYF. The CDR3 nucleotides read TGTGCCAGCAGTTTTGGGCAGGGGGCGAAGACCCAGTACTTC.

This chain uses TRBV27 with TRBJ1-1; D is unclear. V was trimmed by 6 bases and J by 1 base, leaving 15 bases between them. Germline assignment: CDR1 MNHEY and CDR2 SMNVEV (reference sequence). The CDR3 has 15 residues. The DNA of the CDR3 is TGTGCCAGCAGCTTGGGAACAGCGGGGAACACTGAAGCTTTCTTT. Its translation is CASSLGTAGNTEAFF.

This clone was detected only once. V is TRBV6-5 and J is TRBJ1-2, with D possibly matching TRBD1 (5 bases). V lost 4 bases and J 2 bases, leaving 14 bases between the germline ends. Germline V CDR1 and CDR2: MNHEY, SVGAGI. The CDR3 length is 15 residues. The CDR3 sequence is CASSFRQSRNYGYTF. CDR3 nucleotide sequence: TGTGCCAGCAGTTTCCGACAGAGCCGAAACTATGGCTACACCTTC.

This chain connects TRBV12-3 or TRBV12-4 to TRBJ2-5; D gene ambiguous. V was pared by 5 bases and J by 5 bases, with 9 bases between. The CDR3 is made up of 12 amino acids. The CDR3 loop is CASSGSRETQYF. The CDR3 DNA is TGTGCCAGCAGTGGATCGCGGGAGACCCAGTACTTC.

The chain joins TRBV27 to TRBJ2-2; D may be TRBD2 (6 bases). Per germline, CDR1 MNHEY and CDR2 SMNVEV (reference sequence). The CDR3 sequence is 13 residues long. V shed 3 bases and J shed 6 bases, with 8 bases lying between them. CDR3 bases: TGTGCCAGCAGTTTGGCGGGATCCGGGGAGCTGTTTTTT. Protein product: CASSLAGSGELFF.

The V call is TRBV6-5, the J call TRBJ1-3; TRBD1 matches 9 bases. The CDR3 sequence is 15 residues long. The germline V gene has CDR1 MNHEY and CDR2 SVGAGI. V shed 6 bases, J shed 2 bases, and the junction held 5 bases outside the gene matches. CDR3 sequence: CASRRGQGTGNTIYF. The CDR3 DNA reads as TGTGCCAGCAGAAGGGGACAGGGAACTGGAAACACCATATATTTT.

This rearrangement joins TRBV2 to TRBJ2-3, with a weak D call TRBD2 (5 bases). In germline, CDR1 is SNHLY, CDR2 FYNNEI. V lost 6 bases and J lost 12, with 16 bases in between. This CDR3 is built from 12 residues. The CDR3 sequence is CASREDGSSQYF. CDR3 DNA: TGTGCCAGCAGGGAGGACGGATCCTCCCAGTATTTT.

This sequence joins TRBV29-1 and TRBJ2-7; the match to TRBD1 covers 7 bases. The CDR3 runs 13 residues. J gave up 3 bases and V 6 bases, and 8 bases lay outside the gene matches. Germline loops: CDR1 SQVTM, CDR2 ANQGSEA. The CDR3 region has the DNA TGCAGCGTATTTACCGGGACAGACTACGAGCAGTACTTC. Protein product: CSVFTGTDYEQYF.

V is TRBV11-2 and J is TRBJ2-4; possibly TRBD1 for D (5 bases). CDR3 length: 16 residues. Germline assignment: CDR1 SGHAT and CDR2 FQNNGV. V lost 1 base to trimming and J lost 0 bases, with 10 bases between them. The CDR3 loop is CASSLGAGIAKNIQYF. CDR3 DNA sequence: TGTGCCAGCAGCTTAGGGGCAGGGATAGCCAAAAACATTCAGTACTTC.

This chain joins TRBV4-3 and TRBJ1-1; D remains unclear. The CDR3 consists of 14 residues. Germline-derived CDR1 and CDR2 are LGHNA and YSLEER. Trimming stripped 2 bases from V and 1 base from J, with 8 bases between. The CDR3 spells CASSQTQSNTEAFF. The CDR3 DNA reads TGCGCCAGCAGCCAAACCCAGTCGAACACTGAAGCTTTCTTT.

The rearrangement links TRBV2 to TRBJ2-7, with D maybe TRBD2 (5 bases). The V end lost 7 bases, the J end lost 2 bases, and 12 bases lay between the germline ends. This CDR3 is 13 amino acids long. Germline assignment: CDR1 SNHLY and CDR2 FYNNEI. Here the CDR3 DNA reads TGTGCCAGCACATCGACTACAACCTACGAGCAGTACTTC. This sequence encodes CASTSTTTYEQYF.

The chain has TRBV12-3 or TRBV12-4 and TRBJ2-5; 10 nucleotides match TRBD2. This CDR3 has 10 residues. The CDR3 loop is CASGGGTQYF. CDR3 DNA sequence: TGTGCGAGCGGGGGGGGGACCCAGTACTTC.

The V and J genes are TRBV3-1 (or the pseudogene TRBV3-2) and TRBJ1-4, with TRBD1 identical over 7 bases. The CDR3 consists of 14 residues. Looked up from germline, CDR1 is LGHDT and CDR2 is YNNKEL (reference sequence). V lost 5 bases and J lost 7; bases outside the gene matches: 7. The CDR3 DNA is TGTGCCAGCAGCTTCAAGGGGGCGGGTGAAAAACTGTTTTTT. Amino acids: CASSFKGAGEKLFF.

This chain connects TRBV5-5 to TRBJ2-2; D is unclear. Trimming removed 1 base at V and 5 bases at J, with 9 bases between. Germline assignment: CDR1 SGHKS and CDR2 YYEKEE (reference sequence). This CDR3 region has 14 residues. The DNA for the CDR3 is TGTGCCAGCAGCTTGTATGCTAGGACCGGGGAGCTGTTTTTT. Amino acid sequence: CASSLYARTGELFF.

The chain employs TRBV19 and TRBJ1-4; 7 positions match TRBD1. Per germline, CDR1 LNHDA and CDR2 SQIVND (reference sequence). V lost 6 bases and J lost 7; bases outside the gene matches: 8. The CDR3 is 14 amino acids. The chain's CDR3 is CASRTTGQREKLFF. The CDR3 DNA reads TGTGCCAGTAGGACGACAGGGCAACGTGAAAAACTGTTTTTT.

The chain couples TRBV6-5 to TRBJ1-4; 10 nucleotides line up with TRBD1. CDR1 and CDR2 (germline): MNHEY, SVGAGI. Trimming removed 7 bases from V and 8 bases from J; junction bases left unmatched: 10. This CDR3 is built from 15 residues. CDR3 protein: CASTSAGQGMEKLFF. DNA of the CDR3: TGTGCCAGCACTTCAGCGGGACAGGGGATGGAAAAACTGTTTTTT.

The chain joins TRBV18 to TRBJ2-2; the match to TRBD1 covers 7 bases. Unmatched junction bases numbered 5, after V lost 3 bases and J lost 1 base. Germline CDR1 and CDR2: KGHSH and LQKENI. This CDR3 has 16 amino acids. The CDR3 DNA reads TGTGCCAGCTCACCCCGGGACAGAAGGAACACCGGGGAGCTGTTTTTT. Translated: CASSPRDRRNTGELFF.

The chain couples TRBV11-1 to TRBJ2-1; 11 nucleotides match TRBD1. The CDR3 is made up of 15 amino acids. Trimming removed 7 bases from V and 7 bases from J; junction bases left unmatched: 9. CDR1 is SGHAT, CDR2 FQDESV, per germline (reference sequence). The chain's CDR3 is CASTQRTGGPNEQFF. The CDR3 coding sequence is TGTGCCAGCACCCAGAGGACAGGGGGCCCTAATGAGCAGTTCTTC.

The chain is built from TRBV30 and TRBJ1-2, with D uncertain. Deletions cut 1 base from V and 2 bases from J, with 5 bases between. The germline CDR1 and CDR2 sequences are GTSNPN and SVGIG (reference sequence). This CDR3 spans 12 amino acids. The CDR3 DNA reads TGTGCCTGGAGTGGCGAAAACTATGGCTACACCTTC. Its protein product is CAWSGENYGYTF.

The chain couples TRBV5-1 to TRBJ2-3, with no clear D. Deletions cut 4 bases from V and 6 bases from J, with 9 bases between. The CDR3 is 12 residues long. Germline CDR1 and CDR2: SGHRS and YFSETQ. The CDR3 loop reads CASSPPSDTQYF. The CDR3 DNA reads TGCGCCAGCAGCCCCCCTTCGGATACGCAGTATTTT.